This T cell receptor (beta chain) was recorded in a study of vaccination and CD4 T cells after COVID-19. With regard to this clonotype: What it recognizes is unknown.

Per the germline V gene, CDR1 is SQVTM and CDR2 is ANQGSEA. CDR3 size: 13 residues. Trimming took 7 bases from V and 4 from J; bases not matched to a gene: 6. Sequenced with the Oncomine TCR Beta short-read assay was DNA taken from cultured CD4+ T cells. TCRdb re-derived calls from the PCR reads in MiXCR, one entry per CDR3 protein. The sample consists of around 12,000 distinct CDR3 sequences, about 48% of them appearing once. Treatment of the sample: roughly 10-day PBMC culture with coronavirus spike peptide pools or control peptides (ViraFEST assay). This chain links TRBV29-1 with TRBJ2-5; TRBD2 matches 10 bases. The receptor comes from a human donor with COVID-19. The starting material was cultured CD4+ T cells from blood, obtained after SARS-CoV-2 vaccination. The CDR3 loop reads CSAPLAGVETQYF. CDR3 DNA sequence: TGCAGCGCCCCCCTAGCGGGGGTAGAGACCCAGTACTTC.